This T cell receptor beta chain was documented in a study of cytomegalovirus exposure and HLA in healthy donors. The donors belonged to the roughly 130-subject validation cohort, separate from the 666-subject first cohort. The CDR3 is 15 amino acids. Germline V gene sequence: CDR1 MNHEY, CDR2 SMNVEV (reference sequence). V was clipped by 2 bases and J by 4 bases; unmatched bases: 5. This clone came up once. What it binds is unknown. Clones were read by immunoSEQ multiplex PCR, and TCRdb kept only the in-frame ones, dropping some. The sample lists roughly 330,000 clones, about 90% occurring once. Findings of the study overall: According to the study, roughly 160 TCR beta chains were cytomegalovirus-associated. It was reported that the classifier diagnosed cytomegalovirus status with high specificity and sensitivity in both the original and validation cohorts.

This clonotype was obtained from a woman aged 25 to 39 in good health and CMV-seropositive. The chain combines TRBV27 with TRBJ1-3, with 7 bases identical to TRBD1. Sequenced material: PBMCs. The CDR3 reads CASSLDRAEGNTIYF. The CDR3 nucleotides read TGTGCCAGCAGTTTAGACAGGGCGGAGGGAAACACCATATATTTT.